This T cell receptor beta chain is from a study of human thymus T cells (dated by TCRdb to the early 2020s). About the full investigation: The study used eight infant thymus samples plus four related peripheral blood samples to characterize TCR alpha and beta repertoires. The infant donors were about 7 to 244 days old, and the cohort included six males and a couple of females.

What the work shows at the level of the full study, not this receptor alone: Biased V and J gene segment usage appeared to be present in both thymic and peripheral blood repertoires. The related research reported highly overlapping thymic TCR repertoires among unrelated individuals. Thymus samples yielded on average around 810,000 unique TCRB clonotypes, compared with roughly 80,000 from blood samples.

Thymus tissue was obtained as surgical resects removed during corrective cardiac surgery. Immunologically healthy infants undergoing open corrective cardiac surgery for congenital heart defects in Finland were used as donors. After being mechanically released from the tissue, thymocytes were kept at -70 degrees C in pellets of about 10-32 million cells. A QIAsymphony instrument was used to extract genomic DNA from the frozen cell pellets. Regarding this clone: It lacks a known antigen. There are no base qualities to consult, and no much larger clone falls within one base.

TCRB and TCRAD loci were amplified from a standardized quantity of quality-controlled genomic DNA using the immunoSEQ multiplex PCR assay. The amplicons covered the V(D)J region and were long enough to include the CDR3 and to identify the V and J genes. Amplicon sequencing was performed on an Illumina platform through the commercial immunoSEQ service. On the authors' methods: Primer bias and sequencing errors were corrected as previously described, and TCRAD and TCRB definitions were based on the IMGT database. Analysis of the repertoires was done with immunoSEQ Analyzer 3.0 and VDJTools and included basic statistics, V/J segment usage, diversity estimates, rarefaction and pairwise overlap. To estimate diversity, the Chao1, ChaoE, Efron-Thisted, Shannon and inverse Simpson indices were applied, and diversity was also estimated on datasets down-sampled to the smallest sample. Repertoire overlap used strict matching of CDR3 nucleotide sequence, V gene and J gene, with Jaccard-based multidimensional scaling clustering. This immuneACCESS table, as held by TCRdb, lists in-frame sequences with V and J called but not all clones. Of the missing ones, under half trace to an unresolved V gene in checked studies; the others have no known cause. The V and J calls and clone size come from that table; D and trimming were worked out from the DNA. The table for this sample lists some 120,000 clones; around 94% of them were counted only once. The ten largest clones take up 0.024% of the sample.

Reading the germline V gene gives CDR1 SGHTS and CDR2 YDEGEE. From the cysteine through the phenylalanine, the CDR3 covers 15 amino acids. The CDR3 DNA has 45 bases and is translated from base 1. Relative to germline, V is 0 bases shorter and J is 1 base shorter, with 10 bases between their ends. The TCR sequence derives from a boy younger than two with a congenital heart defect but otherwise immunologically healthy. The receptor chain draws on TRBV5-8 and TRBJ1-1; confidence is insufficient to name the D gene. The specimen sequenced was thymus tissue. The DNA reads TGTGCCAGCAGCTTGGGAAGGATAGGGAACACTGAAGCTTTCTTT. Translated, this gives CASSLGRIGNTEAFF.